What follows are 11 T cell receptor beta chains derived from one specimen sequenced in a study of blood T cell repertoires in COVID-19. The table came from immunoSEQ multiplex PCR; TCRdb's copy has only in-frame clones and leaves some out. The repertoire holds under 300,000 clones, with about nine tenths as singletons. Sequenced material: PBMCs or T cells enriched from blood (not recorded which). Every receptor here comes from a woman aged 25 to 39 with acute COVID-19.

The rearrangement uses TRBV7-6 and TRBJ2-1; TRBD2 matches 13 bases. The V and J ends lost 10 bases and 9 bases, in that order; junction bases with no gene match: 9. The CDR3 sequence is 14 residues long. The germline V gene has CDR1 SGHVS and CDR2 FNYEAQ. CDR3 in amino acids: CATRTSGGAGEQFF. CDR3 sequence (DNA): TGTGCCACCAGAACTAGCGGGGGGGCCGGTGAGCAGTTCTTC.

The rearrangement joins TRBV5-8 to TRBJ2-6, with D tentatively TRBD2 (5 bases). V lost 0 bases to trimming and J lost 2 bases, with 18 bases between them. The CDR3 consists of 19 residues. Germline loops: CDR1 SGHTS, CDR2 YDEGEE. The CDR3 coding sequence is TGTGCCAGCAGCTTGGCCACGGGGTCGGGGTGGACTGGGGCCAACGTCCTGACTTTC. Protein: CASSLATGSGWTGANVLTF.

Only a few counts were recorded for this clone. This rearrangement joins TRBV18 to TRBJ2-3; D remains ambiguous. The V end lost 4 bases, the J end lost 5 bases, and 10 bases lay between the germline ends. The length of the CDR3 is 13 residues. The V gene's germline CDR1 is KGHSH and CDR2 LQKENI. DNA for the CDR3: TGTGCCAGCTCACGTTTGCCGGGAGATACGCAGTATTTT. It yields the protein CASSRLPGDTQYF.

In its sample, this clone was seen a few times. The chain has TRBV6-4 and TRBJ2-1; tentative D call: TRBD1 (6 bases). The V end was cut by 6 bases, the J end by 5 bases, with 11 bases between. Germline V gene lookup returns CDR1 MRHNA and CDR2 SNTAGT. The CDR3 is made up of 13 amino acids. The CDR3 DNA reads TGTGCCAGCAGCCTAGACAGGCACAATGAGCAGTTCTTC. Its protein product is CASSLDRHNEQFF.

The chain couples TRBV23-1 to TRBJ2-3; D remains ambiguous. TRBV23-1 is filed as an ORF, its function uncertain. The CDR3 has 10 amino acids. The germline V and J ends were trimmed by 3 bases and 8 bases, with 3 bases remaining between them. The CDR3 bases are TGCGCCAGCAGTCACGGTACGCAGTATTTT. Translated: CASSHGTQYF.

This clone appeared a few times. This rearrangement joins TRBV6-1 to TRBJ1-5, with a possible D match to TRBD1 (6 bases). Trimming took 1 base from V and 7 from J, leaving 14 bases between them. This CDR3 contains 15 residues. The germline V gene encodes CDR1 MNHNS and CDR2 SASEGT. CDR3 nucleotides: TGTGCCAGCAGTGAAGTAGGGGGTAAAAACCAGCCCCAGCATTTT. Translation: CASSEVGGKNQPQHF.

The chain joins TRBV7-3 to TRBJ2-3, with 16 bases aligning to TRBD2. Germline CDR1 is SGHTA and CDR2 is FQGTGA. V was pared by 5 bases and J by 4 bases, with 0 bases of the junction left unmatched. The CDR3 length is 15 residues. The CDR3 is CASSGTSGRADTQYF. The CDR3, as DNA: TGTGCCAGCAGCGGGACTAGCGGGAGGGCAGATACGCAGTATTTT. Variable domain in full (rest from reference TRBV7-3 and TRBJ2-3): GAGVSQTPSNKVTEKGKYVELRCDPISGHTALYWYRQSLGQGPEFLIYFQGTGAADDSGLPNDRFFAVRPEGSVSTLKIQRTERGDSAVYLCASSGTSGRADTQYFGPGTRLTVL.

The rearrangement uses TRBV19 and TRBJ1-2; the D gene is possibly TRBD1 (5 bases). CDR1 is LNHDA, CDR2 SQIVND, per germline (reference sequence). CDR3 length equals 14 residues. V was pared by 6 bases and J by 4 bases, with 15 bases between. The chain's CDR3 is CASRQGNPTYGYTF. The CDR3 DNA follows: TGTGCCAGTAGGCAGGGAAATCCCACCTATGGCTACACCTTC.

The chain links TRBV15 to TRBJ1-2, with D possibly TRBD1 on 6 matching bases. V was cut by 8 bases and J by 6 bases, with 13 bases left in between. This CDR3 has 12 amino acids. From germline, CDR1 is LNHNV and CDR2 YYDKDF (reference sequence). The CDR3 nucleotides are TGTGCCACCGTAGACAGGTATGATGGCTACACCTTC. This encodes CATVDRYDGYTF.

The chain links TRBV7-9 to TRBJ2-1; a weak D match, TRBD1 (6 bases). This CDR3 region has 12 residues. Germline CDR1 SEHNR, CDR2 FQNEAQ (reference sequence). Trimming stripped 3 bases from V and 14 bases from J, with 14 bases between. CDR3 coding DNA: TGTGCCAGCAGCTTGCGTGTAGGGGGAGAGTTCTTC. This gives the protein CASSLRVGGEFF.

This chain uses TRBV9 with TRBJ2-1; D unresolved. CDR3 size: 14 residues. Germline V gene data show CDR1 as SGDLS and CDR2 as YYNGEE. V was cut by 2 bases and J by 2 bases, with 8 bases left in between. CDR3 residues: CASSVVEAYNEQFF. The CDR3 bases are TGTGCCAGCAGCGTGGTAGAGGCCTACAATGAGCAGTTCTTC. Using reference TRBV9 and TRBJ2-1 for the parts outside the CDR3, the full variable domain is DSGVTQTPKHLITATGQRVTLRCSPRSGDLSVYWYQQSLDQGLQFLIQYYNGEERAKGNILERFSAQQFPDLHSELNLSSLELGDSALYFCASSVVEAYNEQFFGPGTRLTVL.